The 18 T cell receptor beta chains below all came from one sample that was sequenced in a study of CXCR4 blockade with PD-1 therapy in pancreatic cancer. Assay used: immunoSEQ multiplex PCR; TCRdb lists only in-frame clones, some missing. The sample yields roughly 1,900 clones, 50% to 70% seen once. The sample was tumor tissue. The receptors here all came from a human donor with pancreatic ductal adenocarcinoma.

J is TRBJ2-2 and V is TRBV5-1, with 7 bases lining up with TRBD1. CDR3 size: 14 residues. CDR1 SGHRS and CDR2 YFSETQ come from the germline V gene. J was trimmed by 6 bases and V by 0 bases; bases with no gene match: 2. The CDR3 nucleotides read TGCGCCAGCAGCTTGGGACAGGGAGCCGGGGAGCTGTTTTTT. Encoded protein: CASSLGQGAGELFF.

A few counts support this clone. The CDR3 spells CASSLGTVHEKLFF. The CDR3 nucleotides are TGTGCCAGCAGTTTGGGGACAGTCCATGAAAAACTGTTTTTT. V usage is TRBV28 and J usage is TRBJ1-4, with TRBD1 identical over 7 bases. The CDR3 has 14 amino acids. Trimming took 3 bases from V and 6 from J; bases not matched to a gene: 4. The germline CDR1 and CDR2 sequences are MDHEN and SYDVKM.

CDR3 DNA sequence: TGTGCCAGCAGTTTAGGTTCGGAGGGGAACACAGATACGCAGTATTTT. It translates to CASSLGSEGNTDTQYF. The J gene is TRBJ2-3, the V gene TRBV28, with D perhaps matching TRBD2 (6 bases). Germline V gives CDR1 MDHEN, CDR2 SYDVKM. The CDR3 is made up of 16 amino acids. Trimming removed 2 bases from V and 2 bases from J, with 14 bases in between.

This chain uses TRBV11-3 with TRBJ2-2; the D gene is possibly TRBD1 (6 bases). Germline loops: CDR1 SGHNT, CDR2 YENEEA. The CDR3 length is 14 residues. V dropped 2 bases and J dropped 5 bases, with 9 bases sitting between them. As DNA, the CDR3 is TGTGCCAGCAGCTTAAGGACAGCGACCGGGGAGCTGTTTTTT. This sequence encodes CASSLRTATGELFF.

The CDR3 protein is CAWSVLGGSGSPLHF. The CDR3 DNA reads as TGTGCCTGGAGTGTACTGGGCGGGTCGGGATCACCCCTCCACTTT. The genes are TRBV30 and TRBJ1-6; D is unresolved. V was cut by 0 bases and J by 10 bases, with 16 bases left in between. Germline loops: CDR1 GTSNPN, CDR2 SVGIG (reference sequence). The CDR3 is 15 amino acids.

This clone is large in the sample. The V gene is TRBV6-8, the J gene TRBJ1-4; D is undetermined. The germline V gene encodes CDR1 MNHGY and CDR2 SAAAGT. V lost 2 bases, J lost 5 bases, and 6 bases lay in between. The CDR3 is 13 residues long. The CDR3 region is CASSYRVNEKLFF. The DNA for the CDR3 is TGTGCCAGCAGTTACAGGGTGAATGAAAAACTGTTTTTT.

The rearrangement links TRBV19 to TRBJ2-7, with a weak D call TRBD1 (5 bases). Trimming stripped 5 bases from V and 4 bases from J, with 18 bases between. The CDR3 is 15 residues long. Germline CDR1 reads LNHDA; CDR2 reads SQIVND (reference sequence). The CDR3 DNA follows: TGTGCCAGTAGTCCCCGGGTGTGGGGCGGATACGAGCAGTACTTC. This gives the protein CASSPRVWGGYEQYF.

This chain links TRBV19 with TRBJ2-2; 7 bases are shared with TRBD2. The ends lost 4 bases at V and 1 base at J; junction bases unmatched: 0. The CDR3 length is 14 residues. Germline CDR1 reads LNHDA; CDR2 reads SQIVND (reference sequence). The CDR3 sequence is CASSSGGNTGELFF. CDR3 DNA sequence: TGTGCCAGTAGTAGCGGGGGGAACACCGGGGAGCTGTTTTTT.

This clone was detected only once. The chain joins TRBV28 to TRBJ1-6, with D hard to call. The CDR3 sequence is 17 residues long. Trimming left V 2 bases short and J 3 bases short, with 14 bases between. CDR1 MDHEN and CDR2 SYDVKM come from the germline V gene. CDR3 sequence (DNA): TGTGCCAGCAGTTTAGAGTCCCAGACTTACTATAATTCACCCCTCCACTTT. Translating it yields CASSLESQTYYNSPLHF.

This clone has only a few counts. V gene TRBV30 combines with J gene TRBJ1-2; D is unresolved. Germline loops: CDR1 GTSNPN, CDR2 SVGIG (reference sequence). This CDR3 has 13 amino acids. The V gene lost 0 bases and the J gene lost 6 bases, with 11 bases spanning the gap. The DNA for the CDR3 is TGTGCCTGGAGTGTACCCCCGGGTAATGGCTACACCTTC. Amino acids: CAWSVPPGNGYTF.

The V and J genes are TRBV1 and TRBJ1-5; the table's TRBD1 call for D was not verified on the DNA. TRBV1 is listed as a pseudogene. The CDR3 length is 14 residues. This CDR3 reads CASSQGQEHQPQHF. In nucleotides, the CDR3 is TGCGCCAGCAGCCAAGGACAGGAGCATCAGCCCCAGCATTTT.

This clone was seen only once. The gene calls are TRBV19 and TRBJ1-4, with D possibly TRBD1 on 6 matching bases. Germline lookup yields CDR1 LNHDA and CDR2 SQIVND (reference sequence). The CDR3 is 15 amino acids. Trimming removed 6 bases from V and 3 bases from J, with 14 bases in between. DNA of the CDR3: TGTGCCAGTAGCGGGAGGACAGCCGCTAATGAAAAACTGTTTTTT. Translation gives CASSGRTAANEKLFF.

This clone was seen a handful of times. One end of the junction varies from germline; a read error may be responsible. The genes are TRBV6-8 and TRBJ1-6, with a weak D call TRBD1 (5 bases). This CDR3 has 15 amino acids. Germline-derived CDR1 and CDR2 are MNHGY and SAAAGT. The DNA of the CDR3 is TGTGCCATCAGTGCCCAGGAGCTCGGGGGTTCACCTCTCCACTTT. This translates into CAISAQELGGSPLHF.

This clone was observed a handful of times. The gene calls are TRBV6-8 and TRBJ1-1; D unclear. The CDR3 runs to 13 residues. Trimming pared 5 bases from V and 11 bases from J, leaving 18 bases between. The germline V gene encodes CDR1 MNHGY and CDR2 SAAAGT. Here the CDR3 DNA reads TGTGCCAGCAGTGCGGACCTCTTCGGTGAGGCTTTCTTT. Protein product: CASSADLFGEAFF.

V is TRBV29-1 and J is TRBJ1-3; D is unresolved. The V end was cut by 7 bases, the J end by 0 bases, with 10 bases between. The CDR3 loop spans 13 amino acids. Germline CDR1 and CDR2: SQVTM and ANQGSEA. This CDR3 reads CSASRSSGNTIYF. The CDR3 region has the DNA TGCAGCGCTTCGAGGAGCTCTGGAAACACCATATATTTT.

CDR3 region: CATSGRAGTQSSYEQYF. CDR3 in DNA: TGTGCCACCAGCGGACGAGCCGGGACGCAAAGCTCCTACGAGCAGTACTTC. The genes are TRBV15 and TRBJ2-7; D assignment may be TRBD1 or TRBD2 (5 bases each). This CDR3 comprises 17 residues. Germline CDR1 is LNHNV and CDR2 is YYDKDF (reference sequence). Between the trimmed V and J ends, which lost 5 bases and 0 bases, there was a span of 20 bases.

This chain joins TRBV18 and TRBJ1-4; possible D gene TRBD1, 6 bases. The CDR3 is 15 residues long. Trimming took off 3 bases at V and 7 bases at J, with 15 bases between the two ends. Germline CDR1 and CDR2: KGHSH and LQKENI. CDR3 loop: CASSPNRAFGEKLFF. Here the CDR3 DNA reads TGTGCCAGCTCACCCAACAGGGCCTTTGGTGAAAAACTGTTTTTT.

The chain has TRBV5-1 and TRBJ2-1; a weak D match, TRBD1 (5 bases). The CDR3 covers 15 residues. The germline gives CDR1 SGHRS, CDR2 YFSETQ. Trimming pared 5 bases from V and 0 bases from J, leaving 12 bases between. The CDR3 protein is CASRKDSSSYNEQFF. In DNA, the CDR3 is TGCGCCAGCAGGAAAGACAGCAGCTCCTACAATGAGCAGTTCTTC.